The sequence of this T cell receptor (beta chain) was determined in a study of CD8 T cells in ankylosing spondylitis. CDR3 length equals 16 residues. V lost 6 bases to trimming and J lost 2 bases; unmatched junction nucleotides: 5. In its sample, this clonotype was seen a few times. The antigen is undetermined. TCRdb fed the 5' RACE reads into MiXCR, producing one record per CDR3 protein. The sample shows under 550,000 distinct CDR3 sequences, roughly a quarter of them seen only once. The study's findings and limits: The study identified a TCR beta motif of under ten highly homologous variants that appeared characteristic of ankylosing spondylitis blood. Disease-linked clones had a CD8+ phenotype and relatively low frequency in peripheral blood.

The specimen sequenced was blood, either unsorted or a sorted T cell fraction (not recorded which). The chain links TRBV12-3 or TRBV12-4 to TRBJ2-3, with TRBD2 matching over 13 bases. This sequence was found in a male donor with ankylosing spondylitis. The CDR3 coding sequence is TGTGCCAGCAGCCGGACTAGCGGGGGAGACACAGATACGCAGTATTTT. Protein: CASSRTSGGDTDTQYF.